This T cell receptor (beta chain) was profiled in a study of CD8 T cells in ankylosing spondylitis. Using its own MiXCR run on the 5' RACE reads, TCRdb lists one record per CDR3 protein. The sample shows about 350,000 distinct CDR3 sequences, around 20% of them seen only once. This CDR3 is 14 amino acids long. With 2 bases removed from V and 0 bases from J, the gap between germline ends came to 7 bases. CDR1 is SGHTA, CDR2 FQGTGA, per germline. V and J are TRBV7-3 and TRBJ2-5; TRBD2 might be the D (6 bases). The clonotype originates from a male donor with ankylosing spondylitis or in good health (not recorded which). Specimen: blood, either unsorted or a sorted T cell fraction (not recorded which). CDR3: CASSLGDYQETQYF. In DNA, the CDR3 is TGTGCCAGCAGCTTAGGGGACTACCAAGAGACCCAGTACTTC.